The clone carrying this TCR beta chain occurred once. Antigen: not known. These data belong to a study of T cell responses to AZD1222 COVID-19 vaccine. Some clones are missing from TCRdb's copy, which holds only in-frame ones; the method was immunoSEQ multiplex PCR. The sample contains some 98,000 clones, 88% of which appear only once. The ends were cut back, 4 bases at V and 0 bases at J, with 7 bases in the middle. Germline V gene sequence: CDR1 SGHDT, CDR2 YYEEEE. This CDR3 region has 14 residues. Study-level points and caveats: Among vaccine-associated CD4 TCRs, coverage spanned spike, with dominance at 160-218 and 743-854. Increases in Spike-specific TCR breadth and depth were seen after two AZD1222 doses. Just a handful of people given AZD1222 tested seropositive at baseline. Donors were largely white British and mainly female; clonal diversity was possibly underestimated.

J is TRBJ1-4 and V is TRBV5-6, with D possibly matching TRBD1 (5 bases). The specimen was peripheral blood, collected 28 days after the second AZD1222 dose. The sequence came from an adult who received the AZD1222 COVID-19 vaccine. The CDR3 protein is CASSPTATNEKLFF. The CDR3 DNA reads as TGTGCCAGCAGCCCGACAGCAACTAATGAAAAACTGTTTTTT.